The T cell receptor beta chain under discussion was sequenced for a study of blood T cell repertoires in COVID-19. Overall study: The cDNA or gDNA used as material had been derived from T cells, B-cell-depleted T cells, or PBMCs.

This clone was detected only once. Per the original methods: Estimates of nucleated cell counts were drawn from the amplification of reference gene primers. Sequencing used immunoSEQ multiplex PCR; TCRdb keeps in-frame clones, though not all of them. The V and J calls and clone size were taken over from that table, and D and trimming were inferred from the DNA. The data show 90,000 or so clones, around 90% seen once. The V end was cut by 3 bases, the J end by 6 bases, with 8 bases between. CDR3 size: 13 residues. Germline loops: CDR1 SGHTA, CDR2 FQGNSA. The sequence came from a man between 60 and 75 years old with COVID-19, enrolled during active disease. V is TRBV7-2 and J is TRBJ1-4, with D perhaps matching TRBD1 (5 bases). Sequenced material: peripheral blood. CDR3 in DNA: TGTGCCAGCAGCTTCTCCAGGGATGAAAAACTGTTTTTT. It encodes CASSFSRDEKLFF.